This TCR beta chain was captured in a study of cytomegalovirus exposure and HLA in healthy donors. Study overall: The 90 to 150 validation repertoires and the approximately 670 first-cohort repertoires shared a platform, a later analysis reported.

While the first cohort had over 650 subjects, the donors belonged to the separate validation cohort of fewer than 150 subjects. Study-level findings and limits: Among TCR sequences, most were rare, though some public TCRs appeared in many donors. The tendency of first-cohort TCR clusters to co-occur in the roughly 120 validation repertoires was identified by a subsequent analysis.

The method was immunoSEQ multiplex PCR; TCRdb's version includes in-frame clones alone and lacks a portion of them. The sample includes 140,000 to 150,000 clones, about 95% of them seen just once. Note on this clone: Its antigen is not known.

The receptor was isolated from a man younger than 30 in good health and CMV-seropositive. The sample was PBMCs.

Here the CDR3 DNA reads TGTGCCAGCACTAAGCCGGGACTAGCGGGCGGTGGTAATGAGCAGTTCTTC. It translates to CASTKPGLAGGGNEQFF. The V call is TRBV2, the J call TRBJ2-1; 12 bases line up with TRBD2. The length of the CDR3 is 17 residues. The germline gives CDR1 SNHLY, CDR2 FYNNEI. The V segment lost 7 bases and the J segment 7 bases; nucleotides outside the gene matches: 14.